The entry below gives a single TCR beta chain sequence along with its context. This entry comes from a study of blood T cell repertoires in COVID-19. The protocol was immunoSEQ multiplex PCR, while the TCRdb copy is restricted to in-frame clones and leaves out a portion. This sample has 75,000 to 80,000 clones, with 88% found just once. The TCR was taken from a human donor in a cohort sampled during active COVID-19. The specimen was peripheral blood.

Here the CDR3 reads CASSLAQGRGEQYF. DNA for the CDR3: TGCGCCAGCAGCTTGGCCCAGGGCAGGGGCGAGCAGTACTTC. This chain connects TRBV5-1 to TRBJ2-7; tentative D call: TRBD1 (6 bases). V was pared by 0 bases and J by 6 bases, with 13 bases between. The CDR3 is 14 residues long. CDR1 SGHRS and CDR2 YFSETQ come from the germline V gene. Based on the CDR3 plus reference TRBV5-1 and TRBJ2-7, the full variable domain is KAGVTQTPRYLIKTRGQQVTLSCSPISGHRSVSWYQQTPGQGLQFLFEYFSETQRNKGNFPGRFSGRQFSNSRSEMNVSTLELGDSALYLCASSLAQGRGEQYFGPGTRLTVT.